This T cell receptor (beta chain) appears in the sequencing data of a study of human T cells and chemical hapten exposure. Findings and caveats of the study: Alopecia was present in the donors, so their immune response may differ from healthy people's. No change in TCRs above 1 in 1000 frequency was produced by DPC sensitization. Significantly more large CDR3 similarity clusters were formed by expanded TCRs than by controls.

TCRdb used MiXCR to reprocess the RACE reads, holding one entry per CDR3 protein. In the table there are 150,000 to 200,000 distinct CDR3 sequences, more than 14% of which are singletons. Trimming cost V 5 bases and J 7 bases, with 9 bases left between them. Germline lookup yields CDR1 SGHRS and CDR2 YFSETQ. The CDR3 runs to 12 residues. Concerning this clonotype itself: The antigen is undetermined.

Sample time point: patch test 1, 2 weeks after DPC sensitization. Sample treatment: therapeutic diphenylcyclopropenone sensitization with weekly scalp DPC. The chain employs TRBV5-1 and TRBJ2-2; D call uncertain. This sample comprised whole blood, obtained in connection with sensitization to the hapten diphenylcyclopropenone (DPC). The source is a woman aged 30 to 39 with alopecia areata. Some clones in this sample may be carry-over from other donors' samples. CDR3 sequence (DNA): TGCGCCAGCAGAAGAGACGGCGGGGAGCTGTTTTTT. Residues: CASRRDGGELFF.